This T cell receptor (beta chain) was obtained from a study of blood T cell repertoires in COVID-19. Study in general: Whether acute or convalescent, the COVID-19 samples came from the United States, Italy and Spain.

Per the original data handling: From reference gene primer amplification, estimates of nucleated cell counts were derived. Some clones are missing from TCRdb's copy, which holds only in-frame ones; the method was immunoSEQ multiplex PCR. The D gene and trimming were derived from the DNA, and the V and J assignments and clone size from that table. The sample lists more than 250,000 clones, approximately 89% seen once, with about 5% in the top ten. Ages ranged from roughly 18 to 95 years, with residence in approximately 25 US areas. Donors in Cohort 3 who had recovered were those with two negative PCRs, healthcare professional clearance, or resolution of their symptoms. Per germline, CDR1 MGHDK and CDR2 SYGVNS. Unmatched junction bases numbered 8, after V lost 10 bases and J lost 7 bases. The CDR3 runs to 13 residues.

This TCR was recovered from a woman aged 30 to 39 who had recovered from COVID-19. J is TRBJ1-4 and V is TRBV25-1; 8 bases match TRBD1. The sample comprised PBMCs or T cells enriched from blood (not recorded which). The DNA of the CDR3 is TGTGCCACCCGACAGGGGTGGGGTGAAAAACTGTTTTTT. Translated, it gives CATRQGWGEKLFF.